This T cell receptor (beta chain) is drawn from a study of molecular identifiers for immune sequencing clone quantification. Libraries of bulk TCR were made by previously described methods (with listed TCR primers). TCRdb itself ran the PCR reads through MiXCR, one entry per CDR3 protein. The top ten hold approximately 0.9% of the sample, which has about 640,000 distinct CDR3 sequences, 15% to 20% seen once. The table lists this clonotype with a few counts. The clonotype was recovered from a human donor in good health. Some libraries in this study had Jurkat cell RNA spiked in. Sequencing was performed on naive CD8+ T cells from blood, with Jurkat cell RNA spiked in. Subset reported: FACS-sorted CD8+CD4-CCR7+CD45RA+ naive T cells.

The CDR3 DNA follows: TGCGCCAGCAGCCAAGATGCACCTACGGGACCCACCTACAATGAGCAGTTCTTC. Translation gives CASSQDAPTGPTYNEQFF. The chain recombines TRBV4-3 with TRBJ2-1; D might be TRBD1 or TRBD2, each matching 5 bases. The CDR3 runs to 18 residues. The germline V and J ends were trimmed by 0 bases and 2 bases, with 17 bases remaining between them. Per germline, CDR1 LGHNA and CDR2 YSLEER.